This T cell receptor (beta chain) emerged from a study of control samples from healthy donors and cancer patients. Clones were sequenced by immunoSEQ multiplex PCR, and TCRdb holds only the in-frame ones, with some missing. The table shows roughly 450,000 clones, with approximately 92% occurring only once. V dropped 5 bases and J dropped 7; count of bases not matched to a gene: 7. This CDR3 has 14 residues. Germline CDR1 and CDR2: SGHVS and FQNEAQ. J is TRBJ2-7 and V is TRBV7-8; 11 bases fit TRBD2. The sample consisted of PBMCs. This clonotype was obtained from a man aged 35 to 55 with head and neck cancer. CDR3 nucleotides: TGTGCCAGCAGCCCGTCACTAGCGGGGGTTGAGCAGTACTTC. It is translated as CASSPSLAGVEQYF.